One sample yielded the 30 T cell receptor beta chains listed below, sequenced in a study of T-cell reconstitution after alpha-beta-depleted transplantation in children (dated by TCRdb to the mid-2010s). Libraries were built with PCR. For sequencing, an Illumina HiSeq 2500 was employed. To normalize quantification of the TCRbeta repertoire, the TCR libraries were built with molecular barcoding that relied on unique molecular identifiers. The public reads were run again by TCRdb, first through fastp at Q25 and then through MiXCR, and only productive beta chains were kept. Rows matching on CDR3 protein sequence are summarized as one entry with the most common DNA and genes. This sample comprises 240,000 or so distinct CDR3 sequences, approximately 8.9% of them detected only once. The ten largest account for about 6.4% of the sample. The label giving this sample's treatment or condition can be read as: allogeneic hematopoietic cell transplantation with graft depleted of TCRalphabeta T cells and CD19 B cells.

Sequencing was performed on PBMCs, mostly from graft donor cells, taken 180 days after TCRalphabeta/CD19-depleted stem cell transplant. The receptors stem from a male patient under 18 who had a stem cell transplant for acute lymphoblastic leukemia, so the T cells may come from the graft donor.

In this sample, this clonotype turned up a few times. The chain carries TRBV20-1 and TRBJ2-7; TRBD1 matches 10 bases. V lost 6 bases, J lost 6 bases, and 5 bases stayed unmatched. Germline assignment: CDR1 DFQATT and CDR2 SNEGSKA (reference sequence). This CDR3 is built from 12 residues. Here the CDR3 reads CSAGTGASEQYF. The CDR3 DNA follows: TGCAGTGCCGGGACAGGGGCGAGCGAGCAGTACTTC.

This clonotype appeared many times. The chain uses TRBV4-1 and TRBJ2-3; 9 nucleotides line up with TRBD1. The junction had 11 bases not matched to a gene; V was cut back by 4 bases and J by 3 bases. The CDR3 contains 17 residues. Germline V gene data show CDR1 as MGHRA and CDR2 as YSYEKL. The CDR3 DNA is TGCGCCAGCAGCCGAGAACGTACAGGGGGCTGGACAGATACGCAGTATTTT. Translated, it gives CASSRERTGGWTDTQYF.

This clonotype was seen ten or more times. V and J are TRBV6-5 and TRBJ2-3; 7 bases align to TRBD2. J was trimmed by 4 bases and V by 7 bases; bases with no gene match: 2. The CDR3 runs 12 residues. In germline, CDR1 is MNHEY, CDR2 SVGAGI. The CDR3 loop is CASTGRADTQYF. CDR3 bases: TGTGCCAGCACAGGGAGGGCAGATACGCAGTATTTT.

The chain couples TRBV10-3 to TRBJ2-5, with D maybe TRBD1 (5 bases). The ends were cut back, 2 bases at V and 9 bases at J, with 13 bases in the middle. The CDR3 loop spans 13 amino acids. Germline-derived CDR1 and CDR2 are ENHRY and SYGVKD. The CDR3 spells CAISEGFQGAQYF. DNA for the CDR3: TGTGCCATCAGTGAGGGGTTCCAAGGGGCCCAGTACTTC.

This clonotype was counted many times. The J gene is TRBJ1-2, the V gene TRBV18; possibly TRBD1 for D (5 bases). Trimming stripped 3 bases from V and 3 bases from J, with 11 bases between. The CDR3 loop spans 14 amino acids. Germline V CDR1 and CDR2: KGHSH, LQKENI. The CDR3 loop is CASSPEGRDYGYTF. CDR3 bases: TGTGCCAGCTCACCGGAGGGGCGAGACTATGGCTACACCTTC.

This clonotype showed up many times. The chain combines TRBV28 with TRBJ2-5; TRBD2 is a possible D gene (6 bases). Trimming took 1 base from V and 4 from J, leaving 10 bases between them. From germline, CDR1 is MDHEN and CDR2 SYDVKM. CDR3 size: 14 residues. As DNA, the CDR3 is TGTGCCAGCAGTTTATTGCTGGGAGGAGAGACCCAGTACTTC. Its protein is CASSLLLGGETQYF.

About this clonotype: A much larger clone sits a single nucleotide away, making a read error possible. The V call is TRBV24-1, the J call TRBJ2-3; perhaps D is TRBD1 or TRBD2 (6 bases each). Germline V lookup: CDR1 KGHDR, CDR2 SFDVKD. The CDR3 consists of 15 residues. The CDR3: CATSGGGGDTDTRYF. CDR3 nucleotides: TGTGCCACCAGTGGAGGGGGAGGTGACACAGATACGCGGTATTTT.

This clonotype was observed many times. The rearrangement links TRBV7-2 to TRBJ1-1; no firm D call. CDR3 length: 11 residues. V lost 5 bases and J lost 7, with 8 bases in between. Germline CDR1 reads SGHTA; CDR2 reads FQGNSA. CDR3 amino acids: CASSRGVEAFF. In nucleotides, the CDR3 is TGTGCCAGCAGCCGTGGGGTTGAAGCTTTCTTT.

This clonotype was counted ten times or more. The rearrangement links TRBV5-6 to TRBJ2-7, with 7 bases fitting TRBD1. This CDR3 comprises 18 residues. The V gene's germline CDR1 is SGHDT and CDR2 YYEEEE. After removal of 5 bases from V and 0 bases from J, the junction contained 17 bases not matched to a gene. CDR3 sequence reads: CASSLPRQGGLSSYEQYF. As DNA, the CDR3 is TGTGCCAGCAGTCTACCGAGACAGGGTGGCCTGAGCTCCTACGAGCAGTACTTC.

This clonotype was found many times. This sequence joins TRBV20-1 and TRBJ1-3, with D tentatively TRBD1 (5 bases). The CDR3 is made up of 14 amino acids. Germline V CDR1 and CDR2: DFQATT, SNEGSKA (reference sequence). The V end was cut by 0 bases, the J end by 2 bases, with 8 bases between. CDR3 loop: CSARESGAGNTIYF. CDR3 nucleotide sequence: TGCAGTGCTAGAGAGTCGGGGGCTGGAAACACCATATATTTT.

As for this clonotype: A clone one base away is much larger, so this may be a read error. The chain combines TRBV6-1 with TRBJ2-5, with D perhaps TRBD1 (7 bases). CDR3 size: 15 residues. The V and J ends lost 6 bases and 5 bases respectively, with 19 bases between them. Germline V CDR1 and CDR2: MNHNS, SASEGT. The CDR3 sequence is CASSPGGGTAETQYF. For the CDR3, the DNA is TGTGCCAGCAGCCCCGGTGGGGGGACAGCGGAGACCCAGTACTTC.

This clonotype was counted many times. This sequence joins TRBV12-3 or TRBV12-4 and TRBJ2-7; a possible D gene is TRBD1 (5 bases). CDR3 length: 13 residues. Trimming removed 6 bases at V and 2 bases at J, with 11 bases between. The CDR3 loop is CASRKTGTYEQYF. In DNA, the CDR3 is TGTGCCAGCAGGAAAACAGGAACCTACGAGCAGTACTTC.

This clonotype occurred many times. The chain joins TRBV29-1 to TRBJ1-1; no firm D call. The CDR3 is 12 residues long. Germline lookup yields CDR1 SQVTM and CDR2 ANQGSEA. V was trimmed by 3 bases and J by 5 bases, leaving 10 bases between them. The CDR3 protein is CSVDRFGTEAFF. The CDR3 DNA reads as TGCAGCGTTGACAGGTTCGGAACTGAAGCTTTCTTT.

This clonotype was observed a few times. The chain combines TRBV24-1 with TRBJ2-1; TRBD2 matches 14 bases. After removal of 0 bases from V and 3 bases from J, the junction contained 6 bases not matched to a gene. The CDR3 is 19 residues long. Per the germline V gene, CDR1 is KGHDR and CDR2 is SFDVKD. The CDR3 DNA follows: TGTGCCACCAGTGATTTGAAGGGACTAGCGGGAGACCTCTACAATGAGCAGTTCTTC. Translation: CATSDLKGLAGDLYNEQFF.

The sample holds many counts of this clonotype. The genes are TRBV18 and TRBJ1-5; TRBD1 aligns across 10 bases. J gave up 5 bases and V 5 bases, and 6 bases lay outside the gene matches. The germline gives CDR1 KGHSH, CDR2 LQKENI. This CDR3 contains 15 residues. CDR3 sequence reads: CASSGQGEKDQPQHF. In nucleotides, the CDR3 is TGTGCCAGCTCAGGACAGGGGGAGAAGGATCAGCCCCAGCATTTT.

This clonotype was recorded many times. The V and J genes are TRBV3-1 and TRBJ2-7; D remains ambiguous. Trimming took off 0 bases at V and 1 base at J, with 7 bases between the two ends. Germline CDR1 is LGHDT and CDR2 is YNNKEL (reference sequence). The CDR3 length is 14 residues. Here the CDR3 DNA reads TGTGCCAGCAGCCAAGAAGTGGGATCCTACGAGCAGTACTTC. Encoded protein: CASSQEVGSYEQYF.

This clonotype was recorded many times. The chain uses TRBV11-2 and TRBJ2-3; D may match TRBD1 or TRBD2 (5 bases each). V lost 5 bases, J lost 6 bases, and 18 bases lay in between. In germline, CDR1 is SGHAT, CDR2 FQNNGV. This CDR3 has 15 amino acids. CDR3 in amino acids: CASSQVRGRSDTQYF. CDR3 in DNA: TGTGCCAGCAGCCAGGTCCGGGGACGGTCCGATACGCAGTATTTT.

V gene TRBV6-5 combines with J gene TRBJ2-7; TRBD1 or TRBD2 may be the D gene (5 bases each). From germline, CDR1 is MNHEY and CDR2 SVGAGI. Trimming stripped 6 bases from V and 4 bases from J, with 13 bases between. CDR3 length: 13 residues. CDR3 sequence: CASSPGTEYEQYF. CDR3 DNA sequence: TGTGCCAGCAGCCCTGGGACCGAATACGAGCAGTACTTC.

In this sample, this clonotype turned up a few times. The V call is TRBV19, the J call TRBJ1-2; 7 bases match TRBD1. There are 15 residues in the CDR3. V gave up 8 bases and J gave up 3 bases; unmatched junction bases: 12. The germline V gene has CDR1 LNHDA and CDR2 SQIVND (reference sequence). DNA of the CDR3: TGTGCCAGTGGTGGGAATTACAGGGGACACTATGGCTACACCTTC. This gives the protein CASGGNYRGHYGYTF.

Many counts were recorded for this clonotype. J is TRBJ2-4 and V is TRBV7-6; a weak D match, TRBD2 (6 bases). Germline V CDR1 and CDR2: SGHVS, FNYEAQ. The CDR3 runs to 14 residues. V dropped 3 bases and J dropped 1 base, with 7 bases sitting between them. The CDR3 here is CASSFGGAKNIQYF. The CDR3 nucleotides are TGTGCCAGCAGCTTTGGGGGGGCCAAAAACATTCAGTACTTC.

This clonotype was counted ten times or more. The rearrangement uses TRBV5-1 and TRBJ1-1, with D possibly matching TRBD1 (5 bases). Germline CDR1 reads SGHRS; CDR2 reads YFSETQ. The ends were cut back, 7 bases at V and 4 bases at J, with 17 bases in the middle. This CDR3 region has 14 residues. The CDR3 DNA follows: TGCGCCAGCCTACCAGGGCCTAGGTTCACTGAAGCTTTCTTT. Its protein product is CASLPGPRFTEAFF. The full variable domain, with the rest looked up from reference TRBV5-1 and TRBJ1-1, is KAGVTQTPRYLIKTRGQQVTLSCSPISGHRSVSWYQQTPGQGLQFLFEYFSETQRNKGNFPGRFSGRQFSNSRSEMNVSTLELGDSALYLCASLPGPRFTEAFFGQGTRLTVV.

J is TRBJ2-5 and V is TRBV5-6; either TRBD1 or TRBD2 may fit D (5 bases each). Germline V CDR1 and CDR2: SGHDT, YYEEEE. Trimming pared 1 base from V and 0 bases from J, leaving 13 bases between. This CDR3 is 16 amino acids long. CDR3 loop: CASSLRTGRNQETQYF. CDR3 bases: TGTGCCAGCAGCTTGAGGACGGGACGGAACCAAGAGACCCAGTACTTC.

This clonotype was counted many times. The J gene is TRBJ2-5, the V gene TRBV7-6; 14 positions match TRBD2. The CDR3 totals 16 residues. Germline CDR1 and CDR2: SGHVS and FNYEAQ. V lost 6 bases and J lost 1; bases outside the gene matches: 4. The CDR3 sequence is CASRRLAGGPQETQYF. CDR3 in DNA: TGTGCCAGCAGAAGACTAGCGGGAGGGCCCCAAGAGACCCAGTACTTC.

This clonotype appeared many times. The chain carries TRBV29-1 and TRBJ2-1; 9 nucleotides agree with TRBD2. This CDR3 spans 14 amino acids. The V gene end was trimmed by 4 bases and the J gene end by 5 bases; junction bases not matched to a gene: 6. Germline lookup yields CDR1 SQVTM and CDR2 ANQGSEA. The CDR3 bases are TGCAGCGTTGGGGGCGGGAGGGGTAACAATGAGCAGTTCTTC. It is translated as CSVGGGRGNNEQFF.

The V call is TRBV7-2, the J call TRBJ2-7, with a possible D match to TRBD1 (6 bases). Germline V gene sequence: CDR1 SGHTA, CDR2 FQGNSA. With 6 bases removed from V and 3 bases from J, the gap between germline ends came to 18 bases. The CDR3 extends over 15 amino acids. The CDR3 sequence: CASRAPGQQIYEQYF. CDR3 in DNA: TGTGCCAGCAGGGCCCCCGGACAGCAAATCTACGAGCAGTACTTC. The full variable domain, its missing parts supplied by reference TRBV7-2 and TRBJ2-7, is GAGVSQSPSNKVTEKGKDVELRCDPISGHTALYWYRQSLGQGLEFLIYFQGNSAPDKSGLPSDRFSAERTGGSVSTLTIQRTQQEDSAVYLCASRAPGQQIYEQYFGPGTRLTVT.

Ten or more counts support this clonotype. This chain links TRBV29-1 with TRBJ1-1, with 8 bases that match TRBD1. The CDR3 contains 14 residues. J lost 1 base, V lost 7 bases, and 8 bases had no gene match. Per the germline V gene, CDR1 is SQVTM and CDR2 is ANQGSEA. The CDR3 protein is CSASSGGENTEAFF. For the CDR3, the DNA is TGCAGCGCCTCCTCAGGGGGCGAGAACACTGAAGCTTTCTTT.

V gene TRBV4-2 combines with J gene TRBJ2-5; the match to TRBD2 covers 11 bases. Germline CDR1 and CDR2: LGHNA and YNFKEQ. CDR3 size: 17 residues. Losses at the gene ends were 7 bases for V and 0 bases for J; bases not matched to a gene: 10. The CDR3 protein is CASTKRLAGTHQETQYF. The DNA of the CDR3 is TGTGCCAGCACCAAGAGACTAGCGGGAACCCACCAAGAGACCCAGTACTTC.

This clonotype was found many times. The chain carries TRBV5-1 and TRBJ2-7; tentatively, D is TRBD1 or TRBD2 (5 bases each). CDR1 and CDR2 from the germline V gene are SGHRS and YFSETQ. The V end was cut by 5 bases, the J end by 2 bases, with 14 bases between. This CDR3 spans 14 amino acids. The CDR3 region is CASSGDRAAYEQYF. CDR3 in DNA: TGCGCCAGCAGTGGGGACCGAGCAGCCTACGAGCAGTACTTC.

This clonotype turned up a few times. Being one base from a much bigger clone, this may be a read error. This chain joins TRBV20-1 and TRBJ1-4; 7 nucleotides agree with TRBD1. Germline CDR1 is DFQATT and CDR2 is SNEGSKA (reference sequence). The CDR3 spans 15 residues. The CDR3 reads CCANRQGRSNEKLFF. DNA of the CDR3: TGCTGTGCTAATAGACAGGGCCGGTCTAATGAAAAACTGTTTTTT.

V and J are TRBV9 and TRBJ2-5; 16 bases are a match to TRBD2. The ends lost 0 bases at V and 5 bases at J; junction bases unmatched: 7. This CDR3 has 18 residues. CDR1 is SGDLS and CDR2 is YYNGEE in the germline V gene. This chain's CDR3 is CASSVGGLAGGPGETQYF. The CDR3 nucleotides are TGTGCCAGCAGCGTAGGGGGACTAGCGGGGGGGCCGGGGGAGACCCAGTACTTC.